The 10 T cell receptor beta chains listed next were all sequenced from one sample in a study of cytomegalovirus exposure and HLA in healthy donors. The study ran its PCR with 60 Vbeta and 13 Jbeta primers. Measured with immunoSEQ multiplex PCR; TCRdb has only the in-frame clones, and not every one. The data show 95,000 to 100,000 clones, with roughly 10% seen just once and about 4.7% held by the top ten. The sequencing sample was made of PBMCs. The receptors stem from a man aged 50 to 60 in good health and CMV-seropositive.

The table lists this clone with a few counts. This chain joins TRBV11-1 and TRBJ2-6; D uncertain. Germline assignment: CDR1 SGHAT and CDR2 FQDESV (reference sequence). The ends were cut back, 5 bases at V and 0 bases at J, with 5 bases in the middle. The CDR3 is 14 residues long. CDR3 residues: CASSPFSGANVLTF. DNA of the CDR3: TGTGCCAGCAGCCCGTTCTCTGGGGCCAACGTCCTGACTTTC. The full variable domain, with the rest looked up from reference TRBV11-1 and TRBJ2-6, is EAEVAQSPRYKITEKSQAVAFWCDPISGHATLYWYRQILGQGPELLVQFQDESVVDDSQLPKDRFSAERLKGVDSTLKIQPAELGDSAMYLCASSPFSGANVLTFGAGSRLTVL.

The sample holds a few counts of this clone. V is TRBV2 and J is TRBJ2-7, with TRBD2 matching over 11 bases. The V gene end was trimmed by 4 bases and the J gene end by 3 bases; junction bases not matched to a gene: 5. The germline CDR1 and CDR2 sequences are SNHLY and FYNNEI. This CDR3 contains 15 residues. The DNA for the CDR3 is TGTGCCAGCAGTGTCAGGACTAGCGGGCTCTACGAGCAGTACTTC. It encodes CASSVRTSGLYEQYF.

This chain uses TRBV2 with TRBJ1-3; 11 bases fit TRBD1. The CDR3 is 14 amino acids. Germline CDR1 and CDR2: SNHLY and FYNNEI. V dropped 6 bases and J dropped 4; count of bases not matched to a gene: 2. CDR3 DNA sequence: TGTGCCAGCAGGGGACAGGGGGAAGGAAACACCATATATTTT. Its translation: CASRGQGEGNTIYF.

J is TRBJ2-5 and V is TRBV27; TRBD2 might be the D (5 bases). The germline V gene encodes CDR1 MNHEY and CDR2 SMNVEV (reference sequence). The CDR3 sequence is 14 residues long. Trimming stripped 5 bases from V and 2 bases from J, with 12 bases between. CDR3 DNA sequence: TGTGCCAGCAGTCCGAGGACTGTTCAAGAGACCCAGTACTTC. Translating gives CASSPRTVQETQYF.

A few counts support this clone. The genes are TRBV5-1 and TRBJ1-6; a weak D match, TRBD1 (5 bases). This CDR3 contains 16 residues. Trimming shortened V by 0 bases and J by 5 bases, and 12 bases separated the two germline ends. Per germline, CDR1 SGHRS and CDR2 YFSETQ. CDR3 loop: CASSLALGQDNSPLHF. As DNA, the CDR3 is TGCGCCAGCAGCTTGGCGTTGGGGCAAGATAATTCACCCCTCCACTTT.

The sample holds a few counts of this clone. The genes are TRBV14 and TRBJ1-1; a possible D gene is TRBD1 (6 bases). Deletions cut 1 base from V and 6 bases from J, with 15 bases between. There are 15 residues in the CDR3. CDR1 is SGHDN and CDR2 is FVKESK in the germline V gene. DNA for the CDR3: TGTGCCAGCAGCCAAGCCCGGACAGCCACGGCTGAAGCTTTCTTT. Protein product: CASSQARTATAEAFF.

The table lists this clone with a few counts. One end of the junction fails to match germline, which may point to a read error. The genes are TRBV18 and TRBJ2-1; 10 nucleotides line up with TRBD2. The CDR3 totals 18 residues. Germline CDR1 and CDR2: KGHSH and LQKENI. CDR3 residues: CASSTPGVGAGGPDEQFF. The CDR3, as DNA: TGTGCCAGCTCAACACCGGGGGTGGGAGCGGGAGGGCCTGATGAGCAGTTCTTC.

This chain joins TRBV28 and TRBJ1-5, with a weak D call TRBD1 (6 bases). Trimming stripped 4 bases from V and 0 bases from J, with 22 bases between. Germline CDR1 reads MDHEN; CDR2 reads SYDVKM. The CDR3 contains 19 residues. The CDR3 loop reads CASSSREGGPIYSNQPQHF. CDR3 bases: TGTGCCAGCAGTTCCCGGGAGGGGGGTCCTATTTATAGCAATCAGCCCCAGCATTTT.

The V gene is TRBV19, the J gene TRBJ1-5; D may be TRBD1 (5 bases). The CDR3 spans 15 residues. Germline CDR1 is LNHDA and CDR2 is SQIVND (reference sequence). The ends were cut back, 7 bases at V and 1 base at J, with 14 bases in the middle. CDR3 DNA: TGTGCCAGTATCGCTCCGGGACTCAGCAATCAGCCCCAGCATTTT. The encoded protein is CASIAPGLSNQPQHF.

This clone was seen only a few times. J is TRBJ2-7 and V is TRBV28; no reliable D call. Trimming removed 2 bases at V and 7 bases at J, with 12 bases between. The length of the CDR3 is 13 residues. Germline V gene data show CDR1 as MDHEN and CDR2 as SYDVKM. The CDR3 is CASSLTRWSEQYF. DNA for the CDR3: TGTGCCAGCAGTTTAACGCGTTGGAGTGAGCAGTACTTC.